The T cell receptor (beta chain) described here comes from a study of T cell responses to AZD1222 COVID-19 vaccine. V lost 3 bases to trimming and J lost 5 bases; unmatched junction nucleotides: 10. The CDR3 has 17 residues. Germline V gene sequence: CDR1 KGHSH, CDR2 LQKENI. Whole-study results and caveats: Researchers took repertoire samples only after the peak T cell response had come. Spike-specific TCR breadth and depth went up after people got two AZD1222 doses.

Regarding this clone: The antigen remains unidentified.

Produced via immunoSEQ multiplex PCR; TCRdb's table is partial and in-frame only. The sample lists 150,000 or so clones, 90% to 95% seen once, with about 3.8% in the top ten. Sequences were derived from peripheral blood, sampled 28 days after the second AZD1222 dose. The TCR originated in an adult who received the AZD1222 COVID-19 vaccine. The rearrangement uses TRBV18 and TRBJ2-1; 10 positions match TRBD2. CDR3 nucleotides: TGTGCCAGCTCACCTCTGCCTAGCGGGGGATATAACAATGAGCAGTTCTTC. Amino acid sequence: CASSPLPSGGYNNEQFF.